Listed here are 19 T cell receptor beta chains from one sample, sequenced in a study of cytomegalovirus exposure and HLA in healthy donors. PCR amplification relied on 60 Vbeta primers (plus 13 Jbeta primers). Profiled with immunoSEQ multiplex PCR; TCRdb holds only in-frame clones, not every one. The sample lists some 200,000 clones, about three quarters occurring once. Sequencing input: PBMCs. Receptors were obtained from a man aged 35 to 55 in good health and CMV-seronegative.

J is TRBJ1-5 and V is TRBV27; a possible D gene is TRBD1 (6 bases). Per germline, CDR1 MNHEY and CDR2 SMNVEV (reference sequence). V lost 5 bases, J lost 4 bases, and 9 bases lay in between. The CDR3 has 13 amino acids. CDR3 coding DNA: TGTGCCAGCAGTCAGGGGTCTAATCAGCCCCAGCATTTT. The encoded protein is CASSQGSNQPQHF.

The chain joins TRBV10-3 to TRBJ2-1, with TRBD2 matching 7 bases. Trimming at V came to 3 bases and at J to 7 bases, leaving 9 bases not matched to a gene. This CDR3 comprises 15 residues. In germline, CDR1 is ENHRY, CDR2 SYGVKD. The CDR3 is CAISDWGGSSNEQFF. CDR3 nucleotide sequence: TGTGCCATCAGTGATTGGGGCGGGAGCTCGAATGAGCAGTTCTTC.

The rearrangement links TRBV28 to TRBJ1-1, with D hard to call. Trimming left V 5 bases short and J 0 bases short, with 13 bases between. This CDR3 is built from 15 residues. Germline V lookup: CDR1 MDHEN, CDR2 SYDVKM. The CDR3 region has the DNA TGTGCCAGCAGTACCGCTGGAGGGATGAACACTGAAGCTTTCTTT. This encodes CASSTAGGMNTEAFF.

The V call is TRBV7-6, the J call TRBJ2-5; no clear D. V was cut by 2 bases and J by 3 bases, with 7 bases left in between. This CDR3 is 13 amino acids long. Germline lookup yields CDR1 SGHVS and CDR2 FNYEAQ. The CDR3 is CASSLNPEETQYF. The CDR3 DNA sequence: TGTGCCAGCAGCTTAAACCCAGAAGAGACCCAGTACTTC.

This chain uses TRBV19 with TRBJ1-2; 7 bases map to TRBD1. V gave up 10 bases and J gave up 7 bases; unmatched junction bases: 15. Germline loops: CDR1 LNHDA, CDR2 SQIVND (reference sequence). This CDR3 contains 14 residues. This CDR3 is CATRGSSDRSGYTF. The CDR3 DNA follows: TGTGCCACTAGGGGTTCCTCGGACAGGTCTGGCTACACCTTC. Full variable domain (remainder filled in from reference TRBV19 and TRBJ1-2): DGGITQSPKYLFRKEGQNVTLSCEQNLNHDAMYWYRQDPGQGLRLIYYSQIVNDFQKGDIAEGYSVSREKKESFPLTVTSAQKNPTAFYLCATRGSSDRSGYTFGSGTRLTVV.

The rearrangement joins TRBV11-2 to TRBJ2-7; 7 positions match TRBD1. The CDR3 spans 13 residues. Per germline, CDR1 SGHAT and CDR2 FQNNGV. Trimming at V came to 5 bases and at J to 3 bases, leaving 4 bases not matched to a gene. The DNA of the CDR3 is TGTGCCAGCAGCCCAGGGACAGTCTACGAGCAGTACTTC. Protein sequence: CASSPGTVYEQYF.

The sample holds one count of this clone. This chain links TRBV6-6 with TRBJ1-5, with 10 bases that match TRBD1. In germline, CDR1 is MNHNY, CDR2 SVGAGI (reference sequence). Germline trimming cut 7 bases from V and 2 bases from J; bases unmatched to any gene: 5. This CDR3 has 15 amino acids. The CDR3 sequence is CASTETGGRNQPQHF. For the CDR3, the DNA is TGTGCCAGCACCGAGACAGGGGGCCGCAATCAGCCCCAGCATTTT.

This CDR3 reads CASRDRSSTDTQYF. The CDR3 bases are TGTGCCAGCAGAGACAGATCTAGCACAGATACGCAGTATTTT. The chain recombines TRBV6-1 with TRBJ2-3; maybe TRBD1 (5 bases). The V gene lost 6 bases and the J gene lost 0 bases, with 10 bases spanning the gap. Germline loops: CDR1 MNHNS, CDR2 SASEGT. The CDR3 runs to 14 residues.

This chain links TRBV7-9 with TRBJ1-4; D possibly corresponds to TRBD1 (5 bases). This CDR3 contains 14 residues. Germline V gene data show CDR1 as SEHNR and CDR2 as FQNEAQ (reference sequence). Trimming took 2 bases from V and 5 from J, leaving 9 bases between them. The CDR3 here is CASSLTGGNEKLFF. Here the CDR3 DNA reads TGTGCCAGCAGCTTAACCGGGGGGAATGAAAAACTGTTTTTT.

The chain joins TRBV5-5 to TRBJ1-3; D is unresolved. Germline CDR1 is SGHKS and CDR2 is YYEKEE (reference sequence). This CDR3 contains 14 residues. Between the trimmed V and J ends, which lost 0 bases and 7 bases, there was a span of 11 bases. In nucleotides, the CDR3 is TGTGCCAGCAGCTTGGGAACCGTCGGGAACACCATATATTTT. Protein: CASSLGTVGNTIYF.

The chain couples TRBV18 to TRBJ1-1, with D perhaps matching TRBD1 (6 bases). In germline, CDR1 is KGHSH, CDR2 LQKENI. CDR3 size: 16 residues. The ends were cut back, 1 base at V and 5 bases at J, with 17 bases in the middle. The CDR3 loop reads CASSPRADPRGTEAFF. CDR3 nucleotide sequence: TGTGCCAGCTCACCACGAGCCGACCCGAGGGGGACTGAAGCTTTCTTT.

The table lists this clone with a count of one. CDR3 loop: CASSNSGYQFF. The CDR3 nucleotides are TGTGCCAGTAGTAACAGCGGGTATCAGTTCTTC. This chain uses TRBV19 with TRBJ2-1; D may be TRBD2 (6 bases). Germline V CDR1 and CDR2: LNHDA, SQIVND (reference sequence). V was shortened by 4 bases and J by 13 bases, with 11 bases between the two germline ends. The CDR3 loop spans 11 amino acids.

The V and J genes are TRBV9 and TRBJ1-1, with D possibly being TRBD1 (6 bases). The CDR3 loop spans 16 amino acids. Germline CDR1 reads SGDLS; CDR2 reads YYNGEE. The V and J ends lost 0 bases and 4 bases respectively, with 16 bases between them. CDR3 nucleotide sequence: TGTGCCAGCAGCGTAGCCGAACAGGGAGACGCCACTGAAGCTTTCTTT. It translates to CASSVAEQGDATEAFF.

The sample holds a few counts of this clone. V gene TRBV4-2 combines with J gene TRBJ2-3; 8 bases agree with TRBD2. V was clipped by 1 base and J by 3 bases; unmatched bases: 12. Germline V gene sequence: CDR1 LGHNA, CDR2 YNFKEQ. This CDR3 region has 18 residues. CDR3 region: CASSQVPAGVPGTDTQYF. CDR3 sequence (DNA): TGTGCCAGCAGCCAAGTCCCAGCGGGGGTTCCTGGAACAGATACGCAGTATTTT.

This chain uses TRBV7-2 with TRBJ2-5; the match to TRBD2 covers 9 bases. This CDR3 comprises 18 residues. Trimming at V came to 2 bases and at J to 4 bases, leaving 14 bases not matched to a gene. CDR1 is SGHTA, CDR2 FQGNSA, per germline. CDR3 protein: CASSLFLGSGGSGETQYF. In DNA, the CDR3 is TGTGCCAGCAGCTTATTTTTAGGTAGCGGGGGCAGCGGAGAGACCCAGTACTTC.

The rearrangement uses TRBV13 and TRBJ2-7, with a tentative D call TRBD1 (6 bases). Germline V gene data show CDR1 as PRHDT and CDR2 as FYEKMQ (reference sequence). The length of the CDR3 is 15 residues. V was shortened by 5 bases and J by 7 bases, with 21 bases between the two germline ends. CDR3 nucleotides: TGTGCCAGCAGCCCCACAGGGACCCAGGGTCGTGAGCAGTACTTC. This gives the protein CASSPTGTQGREQYF.

The chain has TRBV4-3 and TRBJ2-7, with 10 bases aligning to TRBD1. Germline loops: CDR1 LGHNA, CDR2 YSLEER. Trimming at V came to 4 bases and at J to 2 bases, leaving 5 bases not matched to a gene. The CDR3 covers 15 residues. The CDR3 region is CASSLMDRGTYEQYF. As DNA, the CDR3 is TGCGCCAGCAGCCTAATGGACAGGGGGACCTACGAGCAGTACTTC.

The chain has TRBV5-4 and TRBJ2-7; 11 bases fit TRBD1. Germline V gene sequence: CDR1 SGHNT, CDR2 YYREEE (reference sequence). This CDR3 spans 15 amino acids. Trimming removed 3 bases from V and 7 bases from J; junction bases left unmatched: 9. CDR3 protein: CASSSLGQGAREQYF. In nucleotides, the CDR3 is TGTGCCAGCAGCTCCTTAGGACAGGGGGCGCGGGAGCAGTACTTC.

The V gene is TRBV11-2, the J gene TRBJ2-7; D might be TRBD1 (6 bases). The CDR3 is 15 residues long. The V and J ends lost 3 bases and 1 base respectively, with 13 bases between them. The germline gives CDR1 SGHAT, CDR2 FQNNGV. For the CDR3, the DNA is TGTGCCAGCAGCTTTGGGGCAGGGGAATCCTACGAGCAGTACTTC. Its protein product is CASSFGAGESYEQYF.